A selection of T cell receptor beta chains follows, all from one sample in a study of blood T cell repertoires in COVID-19. Profiling relied on immunoSEQ multiplex PCR, and the TCRdb table lists in-frame clones only, not all of them. The table includes about 240,000 clones, about 90% detected once. Sequencing was done on a sample of peripheral blood. Receptors originate from a man in his sixties who had recovered from COVID-19. The CDR3 runs from the conserved cysteine through the conserved F or W. The D gene is left open where the match is weak. Rows give clone size only sometimes, using once, few, many, or a class for an expanded clone.

V,size,D,J,CDR3,DNA
TRBV7-9,once,TRBD1,TRBJ1-5,CASSETGGRAQHF,TGTGCCAGCAGCGAAACAGGGGGCAGGGCCCAGCATTTT
TRBV2,.,TRBD2,TRBJ2-1,CASSEPSGGARDEQFF,TGTGCCAGCAGTGAACCCAGCGGGGGGGCCAGGGATGAGCAGTTCTTC
TRBV27,few,.,TRBJ1-1,CASSPFGTLNTEAFF,TGTGCCAGCAGTCCCTTCGGGACTCTGAACACTGAAGCTTTCTTT
TRBV2,once,.,TRBJ1-2,CAESLNYGYTF,TGTGCCGAGTCCCTCAACTATGGCTACACCTTC
TRBV7-9,.,TRBD1,TRBJ2-5,CASSLSGGETQYF,TGTGCCAGCAGCTTATCAGGGGGCGAGACCCAGTACTTC
TRBV19,.,.,TRBJ2-2,CASSAPRALNTGELFF,TGTGCCAGTAGTGCCCCGCGGGCTCTGAACACCGGGGAGCTGTTTTTT
TRBV6-5,.,.,TRBJ1-4,CASSYGEGPREKLFF,TGTGCCAGCAGTTACGGGGAGGGTCCTAGGGAAAAACTGTTTTTT
TRBV10-3,.,TRBD2,TRBJ2-1,CAISDPRERGGKDEQFF,TGTGCCATCAGTGACCCGCGGGAGCGGGGGGGCAAGGATGAGCAGTTCTTC
TRBV3-1/TRBV3-2,.,.,TRBJ1-2,CASSPTVGNYGYTF,TGTGCCAGCAGCCCGACAGTAGGAAACTATGGCTACACCTTC
TRBV19,once,TRBD1,TRBJ2-4,CASSPLGQGDKNIQYF,TGTGCCAGTAGCCCCCTGGGGCAGGGGGACAAAAACATTCAGTACTTC
TRBV7-9,.,.,TRBJ1-3,CASSPLQGPGNTIYF,TGTGCCAGCAGCCCCTTACAGGGACCCGGAAACACCATATATTTT
TRBV18,.,.,TRBJ1-6,CASSPGSNSPLHF,TGTGCCAGCTCACCTGGGAGTAATTCACCCCTCCACTTT
TRBV11-2,.,.,TRBJ1-5,CASSLMASNQPQHF,TGTGCCAGCAGCTTAATGGCTAGCAATCAGCCCCAGCATTTT
TRBV5-1,.,.,TRBJ1-4,CASSLGRPNEKLFF,TGCGCCAGCAGCTTGGGCAGGCCTAATGAAAAACTGTTTTTT
TRBV5-6,.,.,TRBJ2-1,CASSGFRGHEQFF,TGTGCCAGCAGTGGGTTTCGAGGCCATGAGCAGTTCTTC
TRBV7-9,.,.,TRBJ2-3,CASSSIAVGTDTQYF,TGTGCCAGCAGCTCAATAGCGGTGGGCACAGATACGCAGTATTTT
TRBV18,.,.,TRBJ2-1,CASSPSPYSSYNEQFF,TGTGCCAGCTCACCATCCCCATACAGCTCCTACAATGAGCAGTTCTTC
TRBV12-3/TRBV12-4,.,.,TRBJ2-1,CASSSGYNEQFF,TGTGCCAGCAGTTCAGGGTACAATGAGCAGTTCTTC
TRBV30,.,TRBD2,TRBJ2-1,CAWSGVAGGADNEQFF,TGTGCCTGGAGTGGAGTAGCGGGGGGTGCGGACAATGAGCAGTTCTTC
TRBV7-8,.,.,TRBJ1-2,CASSLGGSGGYTF,TGTGCCAGCAGCTTAGGAGGGTCGGGTGGCTACACCTTC
TRBV11-2,.,TRBD2,TRBJ2-1,CASSRRLAAYNEQFF,TGTGCCAGCAGCCGCCGCCTAGCGGCTTACAATGAGCAGTTCTTC
TRBV21-1,.,.,TRBJ2-3,CASSNSTGTGDSTQYF,TGTGCCAGCAGCAACTCTACAGGGACAGGGGATTCGACGCAGTATTTT
TRBV19,.,TRBD1,TRBJ1-2,CASRGTGTYGYTF,TGTGCCAGTAGGGGGACAGGGACCTATGGCTACACCTTC
TRBV7-2,.,TRBD2,TRBJ2-2,CASSSRVAGNTGELFF,TGTGCCAGCAGCTCCCGGGTAGCGGGGAACACCGGGGAGCTGTTTTTT
TRBV27,.,TRBD1,TRBJ1-6,CASRANRGLESPLHF,TGTGCCAGCAGGGCGAACAGGGGGCTTGAATCACCCCTCCACTTT
TRBV9,.,TRBD2,TRBJ2-7,CASSSGTSGGSPYEQYF,TGTGCCAGCAGCTCAGGGACTAGCGGGGGTTCCCCCTACGAGCAGTACTTC
TRBV2,.,TRBD2,TRBJ2-3,CASSDPERETTDTQYF,TGTGCCAGCAGTGACCCTGAGCGGGAGACCACAGATACGCAGTATTTT
TRBV15,.,.,TRBJ1-2,CATSREPGQSVHYGYTF,TGTGCCACCAGCAGAGAGCCCGGCCAGAGCGTACACTATGGCTACACCTTC
TRBV20-1,.,TRBD2,TRBJ2-1,CSASASGGANYNEQFF,TGCAGTGCTAGTGCTAGCGGGGGGGCCAATTACAATGAGCAGTTCTTC
TRBV19,.,TRBD1,TRBJ1-5,CASSRQGYSNQPQHF,TGTGCCAGTAGTAGACAGGGCTATAGCAATCAGCCCCAGCATTTT
TRBV6-1,.,TRBD2,TRBJ2-3,CASSEGSRAGRTDTQYF,TGTGCCAGCAGTGAAGGCAGTCGAGCGGGGCGCACAGATACGCAGTATTTT
TRBV30,.,.,TRBJ2-3,CAWSAGITDTQYF,TGTGCCTGGAGTGCGGGGATCACAGATACGCAGTATTTT